This record looks at one T cell receptor beta chain sequence and its context. Its cognate antigen is unknown. The data were taken from a study of graft-versus-host responses after intestinal transplantation. On the study more broadly: Isolated intestinal, liver-intestinal, or multivisceral transplants were what recipients had. Tacrolimus and steroids were given for roughly 3 years to all recipients after anti-thymocyte globulin induction.

The repertoire was sequenced with immunoSEQ multiplex PCR; TCRdb's copy has only in-frame clones and lacks some. The data contain 99,000 or so clones, roughly 88% of them singletons. The CDR3 extends over 15 amino acids. In germline, CDR1 is SGHNT, CDR2 YYREEE (reference sequence). Trimming stripped 3 bases from V and 2 bases from J, with 11 bases between. Notes on the study in general: High graft-versus-host to host-versus-graft clonal ratios were found in allografts of patients who had graft-donor T cell macrochimerism.

The sequenced sample was PBMCs, obtained 255 days after intestinal transplant. The chain combines TRBV5-4 with TRBJ1-4; D might be TRBD1 (6 bases). The sequence derives from a human patient who received an intestinal transplant, so some T cells may come from the graft donor. The CDR3 region is CASSSAQGTNEKLFF. The CDR3 DNA sequence: TGTGCCAGCAGCTCGGCCCAGGGGACTAATGAAAAACTGTTTTTT.